The 20 T cell receptor beta chains given below trace back to one sample, sequenced in a study of T cells in localized non-small cell lung cancer. TCRdb's table, derived via immunoSEQ multiplex PCR, lists solely in-frame clones and lacks some. The data contain around 79,000 clones, over 70% of them singletons. The input for sequencing was PBMCs, taken before any cancer treatment. Receptor source: a man aged 40 to 75 with stage II squamous cell lung carcinoma.

This chain joins TRBV28 and TRBJ2-2; TRBD1 matches at 7 bases. J gave up 11 bases and V 6 bases, and 3 bases lay outside the gene matches. This CDR3 spans 11 amino acids. Germline V gene lookup returns CDR1 MDHEN and CDR2 SYDVKM. The CDR3 spells CASRDRFELFF. As DNA, the CDR3 is TGTGCCAGCAGGGACAGGTTCGAGCTGTTTTTT.

The V and J genes are TRBV30 and TRBJ1-4, with unresolved D. The CDR3 is 14 residues long. Germline loops: CDR1 GTSNPN, CDR2 SVGIG (reference sequence). Trimming pared 0 bases from V and 7 bases from J, leaving 12 bases between. The CDR3 DNA reads as TGTGCCTGGAGTGTCGGGCTAACGACTGAAAAACTGTTTTTT. This translates into CAWSVGLTTEKLFF.

The CDR3 loop reads CASSQGRLAGDQETQYF. The CDR3 nucleotides read TGCGCCAGCAGCCAAGGGCGACTAGCGGGGGACCAAGAGACCCAGTACTTC. V usage is TRBV4-1 and J usage is TRBJ2-5; 12 nucleotides align to TRBD2. Germline CDR1 is MGHRA and CDR2 is YSYEKL. The ends lost 1 base at V and 0 bases at J; junction bases unmatched: 3. This CDR3 spans 17 amino acids.

A note on this clone: The junction does not match germline at one end; this may be a read error. This chain links TRBV7-7 with TRBJ2-5; the D gene could be TRBD1 or TRBD2 (5 bases each). This CDR3 has 15 residues. CDR1 SSHAT and CDR2 FNYEAQ come from the germline V gene (reference sequence). The CDR3 nucleotides are TGTGCTAGCAGCTTAGGGGAAGGGACGGGGGAGACCCAGTACTTC. The encoded protein is CASSLGEGTGETQYF.

V is TRBV19 and J is TRBJ2-1, with 14 bases identical to TRBD2. This CDR3 comprises 16 residues. Germline V CDR1 and CDR2: LNHDA, SQIVND (reference sequence). V lost 7 bases to trimming and J lost 3 bases; unmatched junction nucleotides: 5. The CDR3 protein is CASTRTSGRLYNEQFF. The CDR3 nucleotides are TGTGCCAGTACCAGGACTAGCGGGAGGCTCTACAATGAGCAGTTCTTC.

The V gene is TRBV7-9, the J gene TRBJ2-7, with D maybe TRBD1 (6 bases). Trimming stripped 3 bases from V and 0 bases from J, with 12 bases between. Germline assignment: CDR1 SEHNR and CDR2 FQNEAQ (reference sequence). CDR3 length equals 15 residues. Written as DNA, the CDR3 is TGTGCCAGCAGCTTGAGGCTGGACAGCTCCTACGAGCAGTACTTC. It specifies CASSLRLDSSYEQYF.

The chain joins TRBV2 to TRBJ2-3, with D possibly being TRBD1 or TRBD2 (5 bases each). Trimming pared 2 bases from V and 2 bases from J, leaving 11 bases between. The CDR3 totals 15 residues. Germline assignment: CDR1 SNHLY and CDR2 FYNNEI. The CDR3 DNA reads as TGTGCCAGCAGTGAAAACTGGGGGTCCACAGATACGCAGTATTTT. Protein: CASSENWGSTDTQYF.

This rearrangement joins TRBV4-3 to TRBJ1-2; 10 bases agree with TRBD1. From germline, CDR1 is LGHNA and CDR2 YSLEER. Germline trimming cut 0 bases from V and 4 bases from J; bases unmatched to any gene: 5. CDR3 length equals 16 residues. CDR3 sequence (DNA): TGCGCCAGCAGCCAAGATGGGACAGGGGTGGCCTATGGCTACACCTTC. It yields the protein CASSQDGTGVAYGYTF.

This chain joins TRBV28 and TRBJ2-3, with 8 positions matching TRBD2. After removal of 8 bases from V and 5 bases from J, the junction contained 9 bases not matched to a gene. The CDR3 sequence is 14 residues long. Looked up from germline, CDR1 is MDHEN and CDR2 is SYDVKM. The CDR3 region has the DNA TGTGCCAGCTGCCGGGGGGGGCCCCTAGATACGCAGTATTTT. This gives the protein CASCRGGPLDTQYF.

The V gene is TRBV10-3, the J gene TRBJ1-1; 9 bases map to TRBD1. Germline-derived CDR1 and CDR2 are ENHRY and SYGVKD. This CDR3 has 14 amino acids. V was pared by 3 bases and J by 6 bases, with 5 bases of the junction left unmatched. CDR3 residues: CAISDPDRGAEAFF. The DNA of the CDR3 is TGTGCCATCAGTGACCCGGACAGGGGCGCTGAAGCTTTCTTT.

This chain joins TRBV28 and TRBJ2-5, with 9 positions matching TRBD1. The CDR3 loop spans 13 amino acids. The V segment lost 4 bases and the J segment 5 bases; nucleotides outside the gene matches: 2. Germline CDR1 MDHEN, CDR2 SYDVKM. Here the CDR3 DNA reads TGTGCCAGCAGTTACAGGGGGCTCGAGACCCAGTACTTC. Amino acids: CASSYRGLETQYF.

The rearrangement joins TRBV6-6 to TRBJ1-5; D may be TRBD1 (6 bases). The CDR3 covers 16 residues. Trimming removed 6 bases at V and 5 bases at J, with 20 bases between. The V gene's germline CDR1 is MNHNY and CDR2 SVGAGI (reference sequence). As DNA, the CDR3 is TGTGCCAGCAGCCCCATCCCCGGACAGAAATATCAGCCCCAGCATTTT. Encoded protein: CASSPIPGQKYQPQHF.

The V call is TRBV6-1, the J call TRBJ1-5; the match to TRBD1 covers 7 bases. The V gene end was trimmed by 2 bases and the J gene end by 7 bases; junction bases not matched to a gene: 8. The CDR3 covers 15 residues. The germline V gene has CDR1 MNHNS and CDR2 SASEGT. In DNA form, the CDR3 reads TGTGCCAGCAGTGAATCGGCAGGGGGACGGCAGCCCCAGCATTTT. The encoded protein is CASSESAGGRQPQHF.

The chain has TRBV18 and TRBJ2-3; 12 nucleotides match TRBD1. V shed 2 bases, J shed 5 bases, and the junction held 5 bases outside the gene matches. Germline V gene sequence: CDR1 KGHSH, CDR2 LQKENI. The CDR3 loop spans 16 amino acids. This CDR3 reads CASSPVGTGGKDTQYF. The CDR3 nucleotides read TGTGCCAGCTCACCAGTCGGGACAGGGGGCAAAGATACGCAGTATTTT. Using reference TRBV18 and TRBJ2-3 for the parts outside the CDR3, the full variable domain is NAGVMQNPRHLVRRRGQEARLRCSPMKGHSHVYWYRQLPEEGLKFMVYLQKENIIDESGMPKERFSAEFPKEGPSILRIQQVVRGDSAAYFCASSPVGTGGKDTQYFGPGTRLTVL.

The chain joins TRBV4-2 to TRBJ2-7, with D maybe TRBD1 (6 bases). V was clipped by 4 bases and J by 1 base, with 11 bases between them. From germline, CDR1 is LGHNA and CDR2 YNFKEQ. CDR3 size: 14 residues. The CDR3 DNA sequence: TGTGCCAGCAGCCCAGGGGTGGGGTCCTACGAGCAGTACTTC. It yields the protein CASSPGVGSYEQYF.

CDR3 coding DNA: TGCAGCGTTGACCTAGCGGGGGTGAACGAGCAGTACTTC. Protein sequence: CSVDLAGVNEQYF. This chain uses TRBV29-1 with TRBJ2-7; 10 nucleotides match TRBD2. V lost 3 bases, J lost 5 bases, and 4 bases stayed unmatched. From germline, CDR1 is SQVTM and CDR2 ANQGSEA. The CDR3 loop spans 13 amino acids.

This sequence joins TRBV4-3 and TRBJ2-3, with D tentatively TRBD1 (5 bases). Germline loops: CDR1 LGHNA, CDR2 YSLEER. The ends were cut back, 0 bases at V and 1 base at J, with 11 bases in the middle. The CDR3 contains 16 residues. CDR3 sequence reads: CASSQDLQGRTDTQYF. The CDR3 coding sequence is TGCGCCAGCAGCCAAGATTTGCAGGGCCGCACAGATACGCAGTATTTT.

The chain has TRBV30 and TRBJ1-1; TRBD1 matches 7 bases. The CDR3 covers 14 residues. V was clipped by 3 bases and J by 8 bases; unmatched bases: 12. Per germline, CDR1 GTSNPN and CDR2 SVGIG (reference sequence). CDR3 DNA: TGTGCCTGGAGCCCAGGCCCGGGACAGCCGGAAGCTTTCTTT. This codes for CAWSPGPGQPEAFF.

J is TRBJ2-7 and V is TRBV28, with TRBD2 matching over 8 bases. Looked up from germline, CDR1 is MDHEN and CDR2 is SYDVKM. J was trimmed by 0 bases and V by 3 bases; bases with no gene match: 7. The CDR3 has 16 amino acids. CDR3 loop: CASSLGSGGSSYEQYF. The CDR3 DNA sequence: TGTGCCAGCAGTTTGGGAAGCGGGGGTAGCTCCTACGAGCAGTACTTC.

Written as DNA, the CDR3 is TGCGCCAGCAGCCCGGGACACCAGAACACTGAAGCTTTCTTT. Its translation is CASSPGHQNTEAFF. V and J are TRBV5-1 and TRBJ1-1, with D perhaps matching TRBD1 (6 bases). From germline, CDR1 is SGHRS and CDR2 YFSETQ. CDR3 length: 14 residues. V lost 4 bases, J lost 1 base, and 11 bases lay in between.